Below, 8 T cell receptor beta chains from the same sample are listed, as sequenced in a study of T cell repertoires in cytomegalovirus infection (dated by TCRdb to between 2019 and 2020). TCRdb shows the sequencer as Illumina HiSeq 1500. TCRdb trimmed the raw reads at Q25, called clones with MiXCR and kept productive beta chains. One record per CDR3 amino acid sequence lists the most common genes and DNA. This sample gives roughly 87,000 distinct CDR3 sequences in total; approximately 30% of them show up just once. The ten most abundant clones make up about three quarters of the sample. The treatment or condition label corresponds to: in vitro stimulation with specific CMV peptide epitopes to enrich CMV-specific T cells. Antigens of these TCRs are unknown. This material consisted of CD8+ T cells from cultured PBMCs, taken from culture after CMV antigen stimulation. The receptors stem from a human donor in good health (CMV status not recorded). Some clones in this sample may be carry-over from other donors' samples.

The chain combines TRBV27 with TRBJ1-2; D not resolved. The length of the CDR3 is 14 residues. V lost 5 bases to trimming and J lost 4 bases, with 14 bases between them. The germline gives CDR1 MNHEY, CDR2 SMNVEV (reference sequence). The CDR3, as DNA: TGTGCCAGCAGTCCCTCCCCGGGGAGCTATGGCTACACCTTC. This translates into CASSPSPGSYGYTF.

This clonotype has ten or more counts. V gene TRBV12-3 or TRBV12-4 combines with J gene TRBJ1-5; perhaps TRBD1 as D (5 bases). CDR3 length equals 14 residues. V lost 6 bases, J lost 6 bases, and 15 bases lay in between. CDR3 residues: CASSLGPGGQPQHF. The CDR3 DNA follows: TGTGCCAGCAGCCTAGGGCCCGGGGGTCAGCCCCAGCATTTT.

This clonotype was counted only a few times. This sequence joins TRBV25-1 and TRBJ2-7, with 7 bases lining up with TRBD1. With V trimmed by 3 bases and J by 6 bases, 11 bases remained unmatched. Germline V lookup: CDR1 MGHDK, CDR2 SYGVNS. CDR3 length: 15 amino acids. The CDR3 region has the DNA TGTGCCAGCAGTGACAGGGACAGAAATCCGGGCGAGCAGTACTTC. Protein product: CASSDRDRNPGEQYF.

This clonotype was seen more than once but under ten times. This sequence joins TRBV27 and TRBJ2-7, with D unresolved. V was shortened by 2 bases and J by 0 bases, with 11 bases between the two germline ends. The CDR3 loop spans 15 amino acids. Per the germline V gene, CDR1 is MNHEY and CDR2 is SMNVEV (reference sequence). The CDR3 protein is CASSLRVSSSYEQYF. The DNA of the CDR3 is TGTGCCAGCAGTTTAAGGGTGTCAAGCTCCTACGAGCAGTACTTC.

V gene TRBV19 combines with J gene TRBJ2-3, with D possibly being TRBD1 (6 bases). Germline CDR1 LNHDA, CDR2 SQIVND (reference sequence). This CDR3 is 15 amino acids long. Trimming removed 9 bases from V and 0 bases from J, with 16 bases in between. The CDR3 protein is CASSTQGRSTDTQYF. The CDR3 DNA follows: TGTGCCAGCTCAACCCAGGGGAGAAGCACAGATACGCAGTATTTT.

This chain links TRBV19 with TRBJ2-1, with 12 bases aligning to TRBD1. The junction had 12 bases not matched to a gene; V was cut back by 5 bases and J by 7 bases. This CDR3 region has 17 residues. The germline CDR1 and CDR2 sequences are LNHDA and SQIVND (reference sequence). Here the CDR3 reads CASSSREGDRGRNEQFF. The CDR3 DNA reads as TGTGCCAGTAGTTCCCGAGAGGGGGACAGGGGGCGGAATGAGCAGTTCTTC.

This rearrangement joins TRBV7-3 to TRBJ1-1; TRBD1 is a possible D gene (5 bases). The CDR3 runs 13 residues. In germline, CDR1 is SGHTA, CDR2 FQGTGA. Trimming took off 5 bases at V and 5 bases at J, with 12 bases between the two ends. As DNA, the CDR3 is TGTGCCAGCAGCCCGGGGGGGTTGACTGAAGCTTTCTTT. The encoded protein is CASSPGGLTEAFF.

The chain recombines TRBV7-6 with TRBJ2-1, with 10 bases lining up with TRBD2. The junction had 7 bases not matched to a gene; V was cut back by 6 bases and J by 5 bases. The germline V gene encodes CDR1 SGHVS and CDR2 FNYEAQ. The CDR3 runs to 15 residues. The CDR3 spells CASSLSGGNHNEQFF. The CDR3 DNA follows: TGTGCCAGCAGTCTTAGCGGGGGGAATCACAATGAGCAGTTCTTC.